Reported below is one T cell receptor beta chain. The sample originates from a study of shared clonotypes between healthy human individuals. In the naive CD8 group, cells lacked CD45RO and were positively selected for CCR7, so terminally differentiated effector memory CD45RA+ cells were left out. The germline V gene has CDR1 MDHEN and CDR2 SYDVKM. V was clipped by 3 bases and J by 4 bases, with 16 bases between them. The CDR3 length is 16 residues. The assay was immunoSEQ multiplex PCR, and TCRdb's table has in-frame clones only and misses some. This sample has millions of clones, with approximately 94% found just once.

V and J are TRBV28 and TRBJ2-1, with D possibly matching TRBD1 (6 bases). Sequenced: naive CD8+ T cells from PBMCs. This receptor was taken from a man aged 18 to 29 in good health. Some clones in this sample may be carry-over from other donors' samples. CDR3 loop: CASSFLRQVIYNEQFF. The CDR3 bases are TGTGCCAGCAGTTTTCTTAGACAGGTAATTTACAATGAGCAGTTCTTC.